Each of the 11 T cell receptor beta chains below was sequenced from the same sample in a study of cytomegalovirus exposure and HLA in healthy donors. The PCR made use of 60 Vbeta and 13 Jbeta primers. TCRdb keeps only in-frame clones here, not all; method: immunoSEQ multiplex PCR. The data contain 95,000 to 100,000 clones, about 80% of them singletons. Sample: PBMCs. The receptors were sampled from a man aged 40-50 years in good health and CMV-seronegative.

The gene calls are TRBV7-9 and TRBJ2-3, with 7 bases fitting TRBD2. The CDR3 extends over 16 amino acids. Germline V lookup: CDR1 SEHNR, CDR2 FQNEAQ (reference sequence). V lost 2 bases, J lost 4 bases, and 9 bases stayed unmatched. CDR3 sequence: CASSLFPSGASDTQYF. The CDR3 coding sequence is TGTGCCAGCAGCTTATTCCCTAGCGGCGCTTCAGATACGCAGTATTTT.

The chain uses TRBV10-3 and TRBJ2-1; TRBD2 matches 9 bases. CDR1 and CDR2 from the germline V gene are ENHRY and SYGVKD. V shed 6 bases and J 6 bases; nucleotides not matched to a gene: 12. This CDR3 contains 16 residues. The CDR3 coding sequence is TGTGCCATCAGGACCCACGGGACTAGCAGAAGCAATGAGCAGTTCTTC. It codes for CAIRTHGTSRSNEQFF.

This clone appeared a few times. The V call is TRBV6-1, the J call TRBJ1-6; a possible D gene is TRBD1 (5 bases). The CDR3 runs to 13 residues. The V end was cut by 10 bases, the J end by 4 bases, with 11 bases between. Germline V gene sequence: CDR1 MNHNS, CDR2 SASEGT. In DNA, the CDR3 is TGTGCCATCAGACAGCCTTATAATTCACCCCTCCACTTT. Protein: CAIRQPYNSPLHF.

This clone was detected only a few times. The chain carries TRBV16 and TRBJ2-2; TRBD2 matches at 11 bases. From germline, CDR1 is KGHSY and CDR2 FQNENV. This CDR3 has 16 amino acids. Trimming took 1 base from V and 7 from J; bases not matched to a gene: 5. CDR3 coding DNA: TGTGCCAGCAGCCAATACGCTAGCGGGAGGATCGGGGAGCTGTTTTTT. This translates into CASSQYASGRIGELFF. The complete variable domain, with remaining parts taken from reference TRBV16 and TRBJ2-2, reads GEEVAQTPKHLVRGEGQKAKLYCAPIKGHSYVFWYQQVLKNEFKFLISFQNENVFDETGMPKERFSAKCLPNSPCSLEIQATKLEDSAVYFCASSQYASGRIGELFFGEGSRLTVL.

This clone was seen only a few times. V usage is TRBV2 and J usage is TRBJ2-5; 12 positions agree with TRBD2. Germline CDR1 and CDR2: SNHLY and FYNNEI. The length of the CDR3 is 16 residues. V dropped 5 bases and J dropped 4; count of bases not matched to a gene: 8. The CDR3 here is CASSFFGLAGTETQYF. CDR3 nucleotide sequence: TGTGCCAGCAGTTTTTTCGGACTAGCGGGGACAGAGACCCAGTACTTC.

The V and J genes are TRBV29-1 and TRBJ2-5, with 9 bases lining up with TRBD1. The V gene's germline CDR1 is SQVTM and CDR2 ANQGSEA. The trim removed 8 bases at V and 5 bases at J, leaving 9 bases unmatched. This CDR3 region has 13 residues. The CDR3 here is CSIIHRGRETQYF. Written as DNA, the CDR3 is TGCAGCATAATACACAGGGGGCGGGAGACCCAGTACTTC.

The CDR3 sequence is CASSGWDRSMNTEAFF. CDR3 DNA: TGTGCCAGCAGCGGATGGGACAGATCCATGAACACTGAAGCTTTCTTT. This sequence joins TRBV7-9 and TRBJ1-1; 7 bases map to TRBD1. The CDR3 is made up of 16 amino acids. Germline CDR1 is SEHNR and CDR2 is FQNEAQ (reference sequence). J was trimmed by 0 bases and V by 5 bases; bases with no gene match: 9.

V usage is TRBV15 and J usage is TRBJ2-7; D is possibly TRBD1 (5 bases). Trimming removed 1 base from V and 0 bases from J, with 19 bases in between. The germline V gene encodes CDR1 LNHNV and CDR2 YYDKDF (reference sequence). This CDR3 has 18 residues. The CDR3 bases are TGTGCCACCAGCAGAGGGTTTCTGACAGCCAGTTTCTCCTACGAGCAGTACTTC. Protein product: CATSRGFLTASFSYEQYF.

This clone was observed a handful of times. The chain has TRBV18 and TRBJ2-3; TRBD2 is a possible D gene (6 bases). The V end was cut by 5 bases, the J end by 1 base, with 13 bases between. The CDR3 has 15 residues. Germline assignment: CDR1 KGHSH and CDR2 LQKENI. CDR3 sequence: CASSALASGTDTQYF. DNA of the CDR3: TGTGCCAGCTCAGCCCTAGCGAGTGGCACAGATACGCAGTATTTT.

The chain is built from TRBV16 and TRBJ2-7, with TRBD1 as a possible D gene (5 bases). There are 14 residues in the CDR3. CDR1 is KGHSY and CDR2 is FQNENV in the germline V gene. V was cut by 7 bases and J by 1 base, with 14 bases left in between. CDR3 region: CASNDLTVSYEQYF. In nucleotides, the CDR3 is TGTGCCAGCAACGACCTGACAGTTTCCTACGAGCAGTACTTC.

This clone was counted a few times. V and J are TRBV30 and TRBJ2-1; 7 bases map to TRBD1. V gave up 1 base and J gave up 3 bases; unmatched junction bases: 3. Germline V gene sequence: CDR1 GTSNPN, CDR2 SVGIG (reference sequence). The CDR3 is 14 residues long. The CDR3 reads CAWSAGQNYNEQFF. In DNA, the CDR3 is TGTGCCTGGAGTGCGGGACAGAACTACAATGAGCAGTTCTTC.